This TCR beta chain was captured in a study of T cell responses to AZD1222 COVID-19 vaccine. Findings and limits, study-wide: Baseline serology detected seropositivity in only six or seven AZD1222 recipients. Spike was spanned by vaccine-associated CD4 TCRs, which were dominant at 160-218 and 743-854. After two AZD1222 doses, spike-specific TCR breadth and depth rose versus day 0. Reports indicate that nearly half of spike-specific TCRs are directed at unmutated variant regions.

For this clone: What it binds is unknown.

Sequencing was performed with immunoSEQ multiplex PCR; in TCRdb, only in-frame clones are kept and a portion is missing. The sample holds about 84,000 clones, approximately 83% seen once. Germline V gene data show CDR1 as SGHTA and CDR2 as FQGNSA. V dropped 5 bases and J dropped 2 bases, with 13 bases sitting between them. The CDR3 contains 14 residues. This chain links TRBV7-2 with TRBJ2-7; TRBD1 might be the D (6 bases). The receptor was derived from an adult who received the AZD1222 COVID-19 vaccine. This specimen was peripheral blood, taken 28 days after the second AZD1222 dose. The CDR3 loop is CASSPTDRTYEQYF. For the CDR3, the DNA is TGTGCCAGCAGCCCGACGGACAGAACCTACGAGCAGTACTTC.